These T cell receptor beta chains were read from a single sample in a study of cytomegalovirus exposure and HLA in healthy donors. Assay: immunoSEQ multiplex PCR; the TCRdb copy retains only in-frame clones and omits some. The sample has over 100,000 clones, almost 75% seen once. The specimen sequenced was PBMCs. Receptors originate from a man aged 35-49 years in good health and CMV-seronegative. Both conserved end residues are part of each CDR3. Fields, in order: V gene, clone size, J gene, D gene, CDR3 protein, CDR3 DNA. A D gene is named only where the DNA matches it firmly. A clone size is listed for some rows: how often the clone was seen (once, few, many), or a class if it is expanded.

TRBV6-1	-	TRBJ2-3	TRBD1	CASRQGALNTDTQYF	TGTGCCAGCAGGCAGGGGGCTTTAAACACAGATACGCAGTATTTT
TRBV2	-	TRBJ1-1	-	CASTWGEEAFF	TGTGCCAGCACTTGGGGGGAAGAAGCTTTCTTT
TRBV7-3	-	TRBJ2-2	-	CASSSYGVAGELFF	TGTGCCAGCAGCTCATACGGGGTCGCCGGGGAGCTGTTTTTT
TRBV9	once	TRBJ1-2	-	CASSVAIGTAVTF	-
TRBV28	-	TRBJ2-7	TRBD1	CASSRESGTETYEQYF	TGTGCCAGCAGCCGCGAATCCGGGACAGAAACCTACGAGCAGTACTTC
TRBV19	-	TRBJ2-5	-	CASSIGQGGGLGTQYF	TGTGCCAGTAGTATAGGACAAGGCGGAGGGTTGGGGACCCAGTACTTC
TRBV2	few	TRBJ1-5	TRBD1	CASSIQGARGNQPQHF	TGTGCCAGCAGTATCCAGGGGGCGCGAGGCAATCAGCCCCAGCATTTT
TRBV7-9	-	TRBJ1-1	TRBD1	CASSLPSDRGTIEAFF	TGTGCCAGCAGCCTACCCTCAGACAGGGGGACAATAGAAGCTTTCTTT
TRBV7-9	-	TRBJ2-5	-	CSSSSTNGASRETQYF	TGTTCCAGCAGCTCCACTAATGGGGCTTCTCGAGAGACCCAGTACTTC
TRBV19	-	TRBJ2-7	-	CASRHLGDHTYEQYF	TGTGCCAGTCGGCACCTCGGGGATCACACTTACGAGCAGTACTTC
TRBV28	-	TRBJ2-7	TRBD1	CASSFGGTGGDEQYF	TGTGCCAGCAGTTTTGGAGGGACAGGGGGCGACGAGCAGTACTTC
TRBV6-4	-	TRBJ2-1	-	CASSDAGGSYNEQFF	TGTGCCAGCAGTGACGCGGGCGGCTCCTACAATGAGCAGTTCTTC
TRBV6-5	-	TRBJ2-2	-	CASLGFTGELFF	TGTGCCAGCTTGGGCTTCACCGGGGAGCTGTTTTTT
TRBV7-7	-	TRBJ2-7	-	CASSLRQGYSYEQYF	TGTGCTAGCAGCTTAAGGCAGGGATACTCCTACGAGCAGTACTTC
TRBV7-2	-	TRBJ2-5	TRBD1	CASSLGTGYKETQYF	TGTGCCAGCAGCTTAGGGACAGGATACAAAGAGACCCAGTACTTC
TRBV18	-	TRBJ2-7	-	CASSPPSRLGNEQYF	TGTGCCAGCTCACCACCGTCGCGCCTCGGGAACGAGCAGTACTTC
TRBV19	-	TRBJ1-4	TRBD1	CASSSGQVVTNEKLFF	TGTGCCAGTAGTTCGGGACAGGTGGTTACTAATGAAAAACTGTTTTTT
TRBV6-5	-	TRBJ1-4	-	CASSYSVTGSNEKLFF	TGTGCCAGCAGTTACTCGGTAACAGGCTCTAATGAAAAACTGTTTTTT
TRBV6-1	-	TRBJ1-6	-	CASSEPLGHAQISPLHF	TGTGCCAGCAGTGAACCCCTTGGCCATGCCCAGATTTCACCCCTCCACTTT
TRBV19	few	TRBJ1-2	-	CASIQVSTANYGYTF	TGTGCCAGTATCCAGGTCTCGACAGCTAACTATGGCTACACCTTC
TRBV29-1	-	TRBJ1-2	TRBD1	CSVGAGTAYGYTF	TGCAGCGTCGGGGCCGGGACAGCCTATGGCTACACCTTC
TRBV7-8	-	TRBJ2-7	TRBD1	CASSTGQGLGEQYF	TGTGCCAGCAGCACCGGACAGGGGCTGGGCGAGCAGTACTTC
TRBV7-9	-	TRBJ2-7	TRBD1	CASSLGAGTDYEQYF	TGTGCCAGCAGCTTAGGGGCCGGGACAGACTACGAGCAGTACTTC
TRBV7-9	-	TRBJ2-7	-	CASSRAYEQYF	TGTGCCAGCAGCCGGGCCTACGAGCAGTACTTC
TRBV5-6	-	TRBJ2-7	-	CASSLMWDNYEQYF	TGTGCCAGCAGCTTGATGTGGGACAACTACGAGCAGTACTTC
TRBV9	-	TRBJ2-7	-	CASSVEGSGYYEQYF	TGTGCCAGCAGCGTAGAAGGTTCCGGGTACTACGAGCAGTACTTC
TRBV4-2	-	TRBJ1-5	-	CASSQVLGAGQPQHF	TGTGCCAGCAGCCAAGTATTGGGGGCCGGCCAGCCCCAGCATTTT
TRBV10-3	few	TRBJ1-4	-	CAISESADEKLFF	TGTGCCATCAGTGAGTCTGCGGATGAAAAACTGTTTTTT
TRBV21-1	-	TRBJ1-1	-	CASSKGGDGDTEAFF	TGTGCCAGCAGCAAGGGCGGGGACGGGGACACTGAAGCTTTCTTT
TRBV7-9	few	TRBJ2-7	TRBD1	CASRPGQGAGEQYF	TGTGCCAGCAGGCCAGGACAGGGGGCGGGCGAGCAGTACTTC
TRBV4-3	-	TRBJ1-3	-	CASSQDAGSGNTIYF	TGCGCCAGCAGCCAAGATGCGGGGTCTGGAAACACCATATATTTT